This T cell receptor beta chain was sequenced in a study of cytomegalovirus exposure and HLA in healthy donors. Broader study findings: Most TCR sequences were uncommon, yet certain public TCRs appeared in many donors. The authors later linked a missense DCLRE1C variant to TCR beta V- and J-gene trimming.

Healthy bone marrow donors supplied every sample. V was cut by 4 bases and J by 7 bases, with 17 bases left in between. The V gene's germline CDR1 is SGHAT and CDR2 FQNNGV. The CDR3 extends over 15 amino acids. The count of this clone is one. Its antigen is currently unknown. Vbeta (60) and Jbeta (13) primers were used in the PCR. The protocol was immunoSEQ multiplex PCR, while the TCRdb copy is restricted to in-frame clones and leaves out a portion. The data contain some 150,000 clones, more than 80% of them singletons. This TCR derives from a woman aged 18 to 35 in good health and CMV-seronegative. Input material: PBMCs. The V gene is TRBV11-2, the J gene TRBJ1-5, with D tentatively TRBD1 (6 bases). CDR3 coding DNA: TGTGCCAGCAGCTCGGACAGCTCCCGTGGGCAGCCCCAGCATTTT. It translates to CASSSDSSRGQPQHF.